A selection of T cell receptor beta chains follows, all from one sample in a study of PD-L1 blockade in urothelial cancer. Assay: immunoSEQ multiplex PCR; the TCRdb copy retains only in-frame clones and omits some. The data contain 30,000 to 40,000 clones, about 85% of them singletons. The material sequenced was PBMCs, taken around atezolizumab (anti-PD-L1) treatment. These TCRs come from a man of 80 years or more with urothelial cancer. Each CDR3 is given with its conserved first and last residue.

TRBV5-4,TRBJ2-7,CASSLVGGYEQYF
TRBV28,TRBJ2-2,CASSWDSLTGELFF
TRBV7-2,TRBJ1-2,CASSPRTGKVDYGYTF
TRBV19,TRBJ1-5,CASKGKGGGGNQPQHF
TRBV7-2,TRBJ1-1,CASSFARQSNTEAFF
TRBV18,TRBJ2-1,CASSPGLDNNEQFF
TRBV19,TRBJ2-7,CASSRTLGLGEQYF
TRBV5-4,TRBJ2-2,CASSPPGTGFSAGELFF
TRBV5-4,TRBJ2-2,CASSLGQGHTGELFF
TRBV21-1,TRBJ2-1,CASSKGPCDEQFF
TRBV18,TRBJ1-5,CASSLTGGDQPQHF
TRBV2,TRBJ1-5,CASSEALPRGQPQHF
TRBV7-9,TRBJ2-5,CASSLAGGSQETQYF
TRBV19,TRBJ2-7,CASSPREIGYEQYF
TRBV28,TRBJ1-4,CASSLPPRELFF
TRBV7-2,TRBJ2-3,CASSLEGLSTDTQYF
TRBV29-1,TRBJ2-6,CSVVGAGANVLTF
TRBV14,TRBJ2-1,CASSLGTSGRLGEQFF
TRBV2,TRBJ1-3,CASSEAQVYRSGNTIYF
TRBV27,TRBJ2-3,CASIETQYF
TRBV6-1,TRBJ1-2,CASSERGGGYTF
TRBV11-3,TRBJ2-2,CASSRGQVNTGELFF
TRBV19,TRBJ1-2,CASRMGQGSYGYTF
TRBV10-2,TRBJ1-1,CASKGGKENTEAFF
TRBV30,TRBJ2-5,CAWSPQETQYF
TRBV7-2,TRBJ2-3,CASSLSGQGGDTQYF
TRBV6-6,TRBJ2-4,CASFGLRGGQNIQYF
TRBV7-2,TRBJ2-2,CASSFPGRNTGELFF
TRBV5-1,TRBJ2-2,CASSSGTSSTGELFF
TRBV18,TRBJ1-2,CASSPPQKTPSRHF
TRBV7-9,TRBJ2-7,CASSLGQGRNLYEQYF
TRBV18,TRBJ1-2,CASSSGQAVVGYTF
TRBV11-2,TRBJ2-3,CASSWARLASGRADTQYF
TRBV5-1,TRBJ1-1,CASSLRQAAEAFF
TRBV10-3,TRBJ2-4,CAISEQTGLAKNIQYF
TRBV28,TRBJ2-2,CASSSRTSGRRATGELFF
TRBV5-6,TRBJ2-3,CAKKIAGDCGDTQYF
TRBV2,TRBJ1-1,CASRGTGGPSNTEAFF
TRBV5-1,TRBJ2-5,CASSRTSGPETQYF
TRBV7-2,TRBJ2-5,CASSQSGLASETQYF
TRBV5-1,TRBJ1-4,CASRGTTATNEKLFF
TRBV23-1,TRBJ2-1,CASSQSTRREDEQFF
TRBV28,TRBJ2-7,CASSSLLGSYEQYF
TRBV6-6,TRBJ1-2,CASSYSTVHGYTF
TRBV18,TRBJ2-1,CASSPHQAEGNEQFF
TRBV9,TRBJ1-4,CASSDGTGGDEKLFF
TRBV6-5,TRBJ2-2,CASSTTGGRTGELFF
TRBV5-1,TRBJ2-6,CASSLDSSGANVLTF
TRBV2,TRBJ1-5,CASRTGGGNQPQHF
TRBV18,TRBJ1-1,CASSLGQTEAFF
TRBV7-9,TRBJ1-4,CASRGQFNEKLFF
TRBV21-1,TRBJ2-7,CASTTYEQYF